This T cell receptor beta chain was identified in a study of shared clonotypes between healthy human individuals. General observations from the study: Among the subsets, naive ones generally showed larger estimated richness than memory ones.

Trimming left V 0 bases short and J 0 bases short, with 9 bases between. The CDR3 spans 16 residues. Looked up from germline, CDR1 is SGDLS and CDR2 is YYNGEE. CD45RO-negative cells were positively selected for CCR7, leaving out terminally differentiated effector memory CD45RA+ cells. About this clone itself: Its cognate antigen is unknown.

Profiled with immunoSEQ multiplex PCR; TCRdb holds only in-frame clones, not every one. Among about 2.1 million clones listed, around 93% were seen once. This chain connects TRBV9 to TRBJ2-2; a weak D match, TRBD1 (5 bases). The material sequenced was naive CD8+ T cells from PBMCs. The receptor was isolated from a man aged 18 to 29 in good health. Some clones in this sample may be carry-over from other donors' samples. CDR3 sequence: CASSVGPGSNTGELFF. Here the CDR3 DNA reads TGTGCCAGCAGCGTAGGGCCAGGGTCGAACACCGGGGAGCTGTTTTTT.